This TCR beta chain stems from a study of PD-L1 blockade in urothelial cancer. Overall study: Patients' histories included 0 to 3 prior chemotherapy regimens. Across tumor samples, the median number of T cells reached about 1,500.

Diagnoses among patients were locally advanced or metastatic urothelial carcinoma. Synthetically made TCR analog templates were put into each PCR as spikes. Produced via immunoSEQ multiplex PCR; TCRdb's table is partial and in-frame only. The repertoire holds about 35,000 clones, with roughly a third as singletons. The CDR3 has 13 residues. V lost 4 bases and J 7 bases, leaving 13 bases between the germline ends. Germline CDR1 is WNHNN and CDR2 is SYGVQD (reference sequence). The specimen comprised tumor tissue, sampled before atezolizumab (anti-PD-L1) treatment. The sequence was collected from a man aged 55 to 70 with urothelial cancer. This chain connects TRBV10-1 to TRBJ1-1; D is undetermined. CDR3 sequence reads: CASSVSGEGEAFF. As DNA, the CDR3 is TGCGCCAGCAGTGTTAGCGGGGAAGGTGAAGCTTTCTTT.